This record covers a single TCR beta chain. This clonotype showed up just a few times. Its binding antigen is unknown. Per-nucleotide qualities are absent, and no much larger clonotype sits a single base away. The CDR3 starts with the cysteine, ends with the phenylalanine, and has 16 residues. The entry retains the CDR3 DNA only, 48 bases that are in frame from base 1. Compared with germline, V lacks 0 bases and J lacks 3 bases; bases without a gene match: 7. This specimen belongs to a study of CD8 T cells in ankylosing spondylitis (dated by TCRdb to the late 2010s). Describing the broader study: The study profiled T cell receptor beta repertoires in healthy donors and ankylosing spondylitis patients to find disease-linked TCR variants. The full study cohort comprised roughly 24 ankylosing spondylitis patients and 110 or so healthy donors. Peripheral blood was sampled, and synovial fluid was also collected from ankylosing spondylitis patients. What the research found in general, with its limitations: A TCR beta motif of fewer than 10 highly homologous amino acid variants appeared characteristic of blood from ankylosing spondylitis patients. The disease-linked clones were reported as significantly enriched in matched synovial fluid samples from ankylosing spondylitis patients. Some TCR beta motif variants had previously been reported in synovial fluid and blood of reactive arthritis patients, which suggested common disease-initiation mechanisms. A CD8+ phenotype was shown by the disease-linked clones, which were found at relatively low frequencies in peripheral blood.

This sample was sequenced with an Illumina HiSeq 2500. Quantitative 5'-RACE with molecular barcodes was used to prepare TCR beta libraries. The authors' analysis ran thus. Disease-linked TCR variants were identified with a new computational method built on a probabilistic model of VDJ rearrangement. TCRdb handled the public reads itself, with Q25 trimming in fastp and clone calling in MiXCR, and kept productive beta chains. Each CDR3 protein appears once, grouped with its most common genes and DNA. The V and J calls were not made by the authors but by TCRdb's processing. This sample comprises some 140,000 distinct CDR3 sequences, approximately 10% of them detected only once. About 4% of the sample is held by the ten biggest clonotypes.

The sample comprised blood, either unsorted or a sorted T cell fraction (not recorded which). The sequence was obtained from a female donor with ankylosing spondylitis or in good health (not recorded which). This sequence uses TRBV23-1 and TRBJ2-7; 8 bases in the middle match TRBD1. Being an ORF, TRBV23-1 has a function that is uncertain. The sequenced DNA is TGCGCCAGCAGTCAATCTTGTCGGGACAGGTTCTACGAGCAGTACTTC. Its product reads: CASSQSCRDRFYEQYF.